Listed here are 30 T cell receptor beta chains from one sample, sequenced in a study of blood T cell repertoires in COVID-19. Profiling relied on immunoSEQ multiplex PCR, and the TCRdb table lists in-frame clones only, not all of them. The data show 100,000 to 150,000 clones, 81% seen once. Source material: peripheral blood. These receptors were taken from a man aged 30 to 45 with COVID-19, enrolled during active disease.

This clone was picked up one time. CDR3 sequence (DNA): TGTGCCAGCAGACGGGACAGGAACTCGTATGGCTACACCTTC. Its translation: CASRRDRNSYGYTF. The genes are TRBV5-8 and TRBJ1-2; 8 nucleotides match TRBD1. Trimming at V came to 5 bases and at J to 5 bases, leaving 8 bases not matched to a gene. CDR1 and CDR2 (germline): SGHTS, YDEGEE. This CDR3 region has 14 residues.

The V and J genes are TRBV30 and TRBJ1-5; TRBD1 aligns across 7 bases. The CDR3 loop spans 15 amino acids. From germline, CDR1 is GTSNPN and CDR2 SVGIG (reference sequence). The ends lost 2 bases at V and 2 bases at J; junction bases unmatched: 6. The CDR3 loop reads CAWSLYGTGNQPQHF. CDR3 nucleotide sequence: TGTGCCTGGAGTTTATACGGGACAGGCAATCAGCCCCAGCATTTT.

This rearrangement joins TRBV28 to TRBJ2-1; D is perhaps TRBD2 (5 bases). This CDR3 spans 13 amino acids. V shed 5 bases and J shed 8 bases, with 13 bases lying between them. Germline CDR1 reads MDHEN; CDR2 reads SYDVKM. DNA for the CDR3: TGTGCCAGCAGTCCCCCAGAGGAGGATGAGCAGTTCTTC. It specifies CASSPPEEDEQFF.

The sample holds a few counts of this clone. V is TRBV24-1 and J is TRBJ2-1, with D perhaps matching TRBD2 (6 bases). V was shortened by 5 bases and J by 9 bases, with 25 bases between the two germline ends. Looked up from germline, CDR1 is KGHDR and CDR2 is SFDVKD. The CDR3 loop spans 17 amino acids. The CDR3 DNA follows: TGTGCCACCAGTGGCTCCTCACCCGGCCAGGACTACGGTGAGCAGTTCTTC. Its protein product is CATSGSSPGQDYGEQFF.

The V call is TRBV5-6, the J call TRBJ2-2; TRBD2 might be the D (5 bases). V was cut by 4 bases and J by 7 bases, with 11 bases left in between. CDR3 length: 13 residues. Looked up from germline, CDR1 is SGHDT and CDR2 is YYEEEE. CDR3 in DNA: TGTGCCAGCAGCGAGGGTACTGTCGGGGAGCTGTTTTTT. The encoded protein is CASSEGTVGELFF.

This clone has a single count. This chain connects TRBV27 to TRBJ2-1; 9 bases line up with TRBD2. Per germline, CDR1 MNHEY and CDR2 SMNVEV (reference sequence). Trimming took 7 bases from V and 4 from J; bases not matched to a gene: 5. CDR3 length: 14 amino acids. CDR3 region: CASTISGSYNEQFF. The CDR3, as DNA: TGTGCCAGCACCATTAGCGGGAGTTACAATGAGCAGTTCTTC.

This clone was picked up a small number of times. CDR3 protein: CASSPGRGNEQFF. CDR3 bases: TGTGCCAGCAGCCCCGGACGGGGGAATGAGCAGTTCTTC. V usage is TRBV7-3 and J usage is TRBJ2-1, with D tentatively TRBD2 (6 bases). The V gene lost 5 bases and the J gene lost 7 bases, with 12 bases spanning the gap. The CDR3 runs to 13 residues. Germline CDR1 is SGHTA and CDR2 is FQGTGA.

This chain links TRBV6-5 with TRBJ2-1; D gene ambiguous. The germline V gene has CDR1 MNHEY and CDR2 SVGAGI. The V end lost 8 bases, the J end lost 7 bases, and 6 bases lay between the germline ends. The CDR3 spans 10 residues. The CDR3 loop is CASPINEQFF. CDR3 bases: TGTGCCAGCCCTATAAATGAGCAGTTCTTC.

The chain is built from TRBV24-1 and TRBJ2-5; D is uncertain. Germline-derived CDR1 and CDR2 are KGHDR and SFDVKD. Between the trimmed V and J ends, which lost 0 bases and 4 bases, there was a span of 5 bases. The CDR3 loop spans 13 amino acids. The CDR3 loop reads CATSDLISETQYF. CDR3 nucleotides: TGTGCCACCAGTGATTTGATATCAGAGACCCAGTACTTC.

The chain recombines TRBV27 with TRBJ1-5; tentative D call: TRBD1 (5 bases). The CDR3 has 13 residues. The germline V and J ends were trimmed by 8 bases and 6 bases, with 14 bases remaining between them. Germline loops: CDR1 MNHEY, CDR2 SMNVEV (reference sequence). CDR3 sequence (DNA): TGTGCCAGCGCCCGGACATGGGGTCAGCCCCAGCATTTT. This codes for CASARTWGQPQHF.

The chain uses TRBV10-3 and TRBJ1-6; TRBD1 might be the D (6 bases). This CDR3 region has 15 residues. Germline V gives CDR1 ENHRY, CDR2 SYGVKD. Trimming took off 0 bases at V and 8 bases at J, with 11 bases between the two ends. CDR3 amino acids: CAISESRQADSPLHF. CDR3 coding DNA: TGTGCCATCAGTGAGTCGAGACAGGCGGATTCACCCCTCCACTTT.

CDR3 bases: TGTGCCAGCAGCTTAGGCCAGCTCAGGGGAGCCCAGTACTTC. It encodes CASSLGQLRGAQYF. This chain links TRBV11-2 with TRBJ2-5; weak D call: TRBD1 (6 bases). Germline lookup yields CDR1 SGHAT and CDR2 FQNNGV. The CDR3 consists of 14 residues. Trimming cost V 1 base and J 9 bases, with 15 bases left between them.

The chain links TRBV30 to TRBJ2-3; TRBD2 agrees at 9 bases. The CDR3 has 13 amino acids. Germline CDR1 is GTSNPN and CDR2 is SVGIG (reference sequence). J lost 12 bases, V lost 3 bases, and 10 bases had no gene match. CDR3 protein: CAWRTSGGSPQYF. In DNA, the CDR3 is TGTGCCTGGAGGACTAGCGGAGGTAGCCCACAGTATTTT.

This clone has only a few counts. The CDR3 DNA follows: TGTGCCAGCACCTCACGGGCCTACAATGAGCAGTTCTTC. This codes for CASTSRAYNEQFF. The chain has TRBV6-5 and TRBJ2-1; D gene uncertain. CDR1 and CDR2 from the germline V gene are MNHEY and SVGAGI. V dropped 7 bases and J dropped 2 bases, with 9 bases sitting between them. This CDR3 is built from 13 residues.

The chain couples TRBV28 to TRBJ2-3, with 11 bases lining up with TRBD2. CDR1 and CDR2 from the germline V gene are MDHEN and SYDVKM. The CDR3 has 14 amino acids. V was clipped by 3 bases and J by 7 bases; unmatched bases: 3. CDR3 in DNA: TGTGCCAGCAGTTTGCTAGCGGGGGGAAATACGCAGTATTTT. Translating it yields CASSLLAGGNTQYF.

J is TRBJ1-2 and V is TRBV12-3 or TRBV12-4; tentatively, D is TRBD1 (5 bases). The CDR3 spans 13 residues. Trimming cost V 3 bases and J 12 bases, with 17 bases left between them. Written as DNA, the CDR3 is TGTGCCAGCAGTTTCCTACAGGAAAGTAGTCACACCTTC. Translating gives CASSFLQESSHTF.

This clone was seen a handful of times. Other nucleotide sequences in the sample specify the same CDR3. This chain connects TRBV12-3 or TRBV12-4 to TRBJ1-5, with 8 bases identical to TRBD1. Unmatched junction bases numbered 2, after V lost 4 bases and J lost 6 bases. The CDR3 consists of 13 residues. CDR3 sequence reads: CASSSGGGQPQHF. For the CDR3, the DNA is TGTGCCAGCAGTTCAGGGGGCGGTCAGCCCCAGCATTTT.

This rearrangement joins TRBV24-1 to TRBJ2-5; 7 bases map to TRBD2. J lost 2 bases, V lost 2 bases, and 7 bases had no gene match. There are 16 residues in the CDR3. Germline loops: CDR1 KGHDR, CDR2 SFDVKD. The CDR3 nucleotides are TGTGCCACCAGTGATTCACCAGCGGGATCTCAAGAGACCCAGTACTTC. Amino acid sequence: CATSDSPAGSQETQYF.

The chain couples TRBV9 to TRBJ2-2; D might be TRBD2 (5 bases). V was trimmed by 2 bases and J by 6 bases, leaving 14 bases between them. This CDR3 contains 15 residues. Germline V gene sequence: CDR1 SGDLS, CDR2 YYNGEE. The CDR3 nucleotides read TGTGCCAGCAGCGTCTCTTTAGCGAGTCCCGGGGAGCTGTTTTTT. Encoded protein: CASSVSLASPGELFF.

This chain uses TRBV29-1 with TRBJ1-2; D might be TRBD1 (6 bases). There are 15 residues in the CDR3. The germline CDR1 and CDR2 sequences are SQVTM and ANQGSEA. The germline V and J ends were trimmed by 4 bases and 8 bases, with 23 bases remaining between them. CDR3 amino acids: CSVGGPSRPPEGYTF. The CDR3 nucleotides are TGCAGCGTTGGGGGGCCTAGCCGGCCCCCTGAAGGCTACACCTTC.

The chain has TRBV28 and TRBJ1-1, with D possibly being TRBD1 (5 bases). This CDR3 contains 15 residues. Germline CDR1 reads MDHEN; CDR2 reads SYDVKM. V was trimmed by 5 bases and J by 0 bases, leaving 13 bases between them. The CDR3 spells CASSLGGGLNTEAFF. The CDR3 coding sequence is TGTGCCAGCAGTCTGGGGGGAGGATTGAACACTGAAGCTTTCTTT.

The chain uses TRBV6-2 or TRBV6-3 and TRBJ1-6; a weak D match, TRBD1 (6 bases). Between the trimmed V and J ends, which lost 0 bases and 6 bases, there was a span of 12 bases. CDR3 length equals 16 residues. Germline V gene sequence: CDR1 MNHEY, CDR2 SVGEGT. The CDR3 DNA is TGTGCCAGCAGTTACTCGAGGACAGCTGTTAATTCACCCCTCCACTTT. Encoded protein: CASSYSRTAVNSPLHF.

This clone showed up just a few times. The V and J genes are TRBV5-1 and TRBJ2-3; 16 positions agree with TRBD2. The CDR3 spans 20 residues. V shed 4 bases, J shed 2 bases, and the junction held 13 bases outside the gene matches. From germline, CDR1 is SGHRS and CDR2 YFSETQ. The CDR3 nucleotides are TGCGCCAGCAGCAGTATACCGGGACTAGCGGGAGGGCCTGACACAGATACGCAGTATTTT. It specifies CASSSIPGLAGGPDTDTQYF.

This sequence joins TRBV5-1 and TRBJ1-2; 8 bases are a match to TRBD1. The ends lost 4 bases at V and 1 base at J; junction bases unmatched: 6. The CDR3 has 15 amino acids. Germline-derived CDR1 and CDR2 are SGHRS and YFSETQ. The CDR3 protein is CASSLGTGFNYGYTF. DNA of the CDR3: TGCGCCAGCAGCCTAGGGACAGGATTTAACTATGGCTACACCTTC.

The V and J genes are TRBV5-6 and TRBJ1-1; 9 bases align to TRBD1. Per the germline V gene, CDR1 is SGHDT and CDR2 is YYEEEE. V lost 3 bases and J lost 0; bases outside the gene matches: 6. The CDR3 is made up of 16 amino acids. CDR3 in amino acids: CASSWDRVKVNTEAFF. The CDR3 nucleotides are TGTGCCAGCAGCTGGGACAGGGTAAAGGTGAACACTGAAGCTTTCTTT.

The chain links TRBV5-6 to TRBJ1-5; 9 nucleotides align to TRBD1. CDR1 is SGHDT, CDR2 YYEEEE, per germline. V lost 5 bases to trimming and J lost 0 bases; unmatched junction nucleotides: 12. CDR3 length: 18 amino acids. DNA for the CDR3: TGTGCCAGCAGGGCGGGACAGGGCTTTCTTTATAGCAATCAGCCCCAGCATTTT. It encodes CASRAGQGFLYSNQPQHF.

The J gene is TRBJ2-1, the V gene TRBV18; 8 bases are a match to TRBD1. Germline assignment: CDR1 KGHSH and CDR2 LQKENI. This CDR3 spans 16 amino acids. V lost 5 bases, J lost 6 bases, and 12 bases stayed unmatched. Written as DNA, the CDR3 is TGTGCCAGCTCATCCGCACTCGGACAGGGAGGCAATGAGCAGTTCTTC. Translating gives CASSSALGQGGNEQFF.

The V and J genes are TRBV19 and TRBJ1-5; D is perhaps TRBD1 (5 bases). Trimming pared 7 bases from V and 11 bases from J, leaving 12 bases between. This CDR3 is 11 amino acids long. Germline V gene sequence: CDR1 LNHDA, CDR2 SQIVND (reference sequence). The chain's CDR3 is CASTGFRAQHF. The CDR3 DNA sequence: TGTGCCAGTACAGGGTTCCGTGCCCAGCATTTT.

The chain links TRBV5-1 to TRBJ2-5; D possibly corresponds to TRBD2 (6 bases). The CDR3 spans 14 residues. CDR1 and CDR2 (germline): SGHRS, YFSETQ. Trimming took off 1 base at V and 5 bases at J, with 12 bases between the two ends. For the CDR3, the DNA is TGCGCCAGCAGCTTGAACAGCCTAGCGGAGACCCAGTACTTC. Protein product: CASSLNSLAETQYF.

The chain carries TRBV28 and TRBJ1-4; 8 bases fit TRBD1. In germline, CDR1 is MDHEN, CDR2 SYDVKM. V was clipped by 4 bases and J by 4 bases; unmatched bases: 2. This CDR3 spans 14 amino acids. The CDR3 spells CASSSGGVNEKLFF. CDR3 coding DNA: TGTGCCAGCAGTTCAGGGGGCGTTAATGAAAAACTGTTTTTT.